The 8 T cell receptor beta chains below come from one sample, sequenced in a study of blood T cells in healthy people across ages. Together with a sample-barcoded 5' primer, a J-beta primer mix was included in a second PCR lasting roughly 6 to 12 cycles. TCRdb recomputed calls from the 5' RACE reads with MiXCR, one row per CDR3 protein. The sample lists approximately 730,000 distinct CDR3 sequences, about 53% occurring once. Material for sequencing was blood. The receptors were sampled from a man at least 80 years old in good health.

The chain is built from TRBV24-1 and TRBJ2-1, with 8 nucleotides matching TRBD2. This CDR3 region has 15 residues. Germline V gene data show CDR1 as KGHDR and CDR2 as SFDVKD. Trimming cost V 3 bases and J 7 bases; bases outside gene matches: 7. This CDR3 reads CATSDSSGTGNEQFF. CDR3 coding DNA: TGTGCCACCAGTGATAGTAGCGGGACGGGGAATGAGCAGTTCTTC.

The gene calls are TRBV10-2 and TRBJ2-1; tentative D call: TRBD2 (5 bases). Germline V CDR1 and CDR2: WSHSY, SAAADI. The CDR3 totals 16 residues. Trimming took off 0 bases at V and 6 bases at J, with 15 bases between the two ends. Here the CDR3 reads CASSESIPNGINEQFF. The CDR3 nucleotides are TGCGCCAGCAGTGAGTCGATTCCTAACGGGATCAATGAGCAGTTCTTC.

The chain links TRBV3-1 to TRBJ1-1; D remains unclear. Germline lookup yields CDR1 LGHDT and CDR2 YNNKEL (reference sequence). V lost 5 bases and J lost 1, with 11 bases in between. This CDR3 has 14 amino acids. CDR3 residues: CASSISGSNTEAFF. The CDR3 coding sequence is TGTGCCAGCAGCATTTCGGGCTCGAACACTGAAGCTTTCTTT.

This clonotype has a handful of counts. CDR3 in amino acids: CASSLALIAGEQYF. The CDR3, as DNA: TGTGCCAGCAGCTTAGCGCTAATAGCGGGCGAGCAGTACTTC. This chain joins TRBV7-2 and TRBJ2-7; 7 positions match TRBD2. From germline, CDR1 is SGHTA and CDR2 FQGNSA. The CDR3 contains 14 residues. V shed 0 bases, J shed 6 bases, and the junction held 5 bases outside the gene matches. Supplemented by reference TRBV7-2 and TRBJ2-7, the full variable domain reads GAGVSQSPSNKVTEKGKDVELRCDPISGHTALYWYRQSLGQGLEFLIYFQGNSAPDKSGLPSDRFSAERTGGSVSTLTIQRTQQEDSAVYLCASSLALIAGEQYFGPGTRLTVT.

This clonotype was seen more than once but under ten times. A much larger clonotype is one base distant, so this may be a read error. V is TRBV29-1 and J is TRBJ2-7; possible D gene TRBD2, 6 bases. Trimming cost V 7 bases and J 3 bases, with 10 bases left between them. Looked up from germline, CDR1 is SQVTM and CDR2 is ANQGSEA. This CDR3 has 11 residues. In nucleotides, the CDR3 is TGCAGCGGTGAGGAGGGCTACGAGCAGTACTTC. Its protein is CSGEEGYEQYF.

This clonotype was counted only a few times. The chain couples TRBV18 to TRBJ2-1, with a weak D call TRBD2 (5 bases). Per the germline V gene, CDR1 is KGHSH and CDR2 is LQKENI. This CDR3 region has 15 residues. With 3 bases removed from V and 8 bases from J, the gap between germline ends came to 17 bases. CDR3 region: CASSPGDLFLDEQFF. The CDR3 nucleotides read TGTGCCAGCTCACCGGGAGACCTCTTTTTGGATGAGCAGTTCTTC.

The chain links TRBV20-1 to TRBJ2-7; TRBD1 is a possible D gene (6 bases). The CDR3 is made up of 15 amino acids. Trimming cost V 3 bases and J 4 bases, with 19 bases left between them. CDR1 and CDR2 from the germline V gene are DFQATT and SNEGSKA (reference sequence). This CDR3 is CSARNRAHDAYEQYF. CDR3 DNA sequence: TGCAGTGCTAGGAACAGGGCGCACGACGCATACGAGCAGTACTTC.

V is TRBV27 and J is TRBJ1-1, with TRBD1 matching 8 bases. The CDR3 consists of 17 residues. Germline CDR1 and CDR2: MNHEY and SMNVEV (reference sequence). The V segment lost 1 base and the J segment 4 bases; nucleotides outside the gene matches: 11. In nucleotides, the CDR3 is TGTGCCAGCAGTTTATTCGTTGGGGCAGGGGGCTTCACTGAAGCTTTCTTT. As protein: CASSLFVGAGGFTEAFF.